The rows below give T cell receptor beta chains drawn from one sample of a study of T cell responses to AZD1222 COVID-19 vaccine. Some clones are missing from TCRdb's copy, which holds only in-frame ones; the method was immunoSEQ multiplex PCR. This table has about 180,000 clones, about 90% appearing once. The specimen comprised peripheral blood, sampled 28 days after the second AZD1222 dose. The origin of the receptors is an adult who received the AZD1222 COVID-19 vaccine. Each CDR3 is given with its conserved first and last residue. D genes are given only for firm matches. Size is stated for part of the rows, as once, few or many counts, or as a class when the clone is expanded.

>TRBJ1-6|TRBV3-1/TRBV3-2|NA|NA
CASSQSTITPLHF
TGTGCCAGCAGCCAAAGTACCATAACACCCCTCCACTTT
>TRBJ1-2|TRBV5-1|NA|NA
CASSLEGVGGYTF
TGCGCCAGCAGCTTGGAAGGGGTAGGTGGCTACACCTTC
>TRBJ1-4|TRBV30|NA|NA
CAWSRGRSEKLFF
TGTGCCTGGAGTCGGGGGCGTAGTGAAAAACTGTTTTTT
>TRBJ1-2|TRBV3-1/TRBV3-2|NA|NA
CASSQLEGKSGYTF
TGTGCCAGCAGCCAATTAGAGGGGAAAAGTGGCTACACCTTC
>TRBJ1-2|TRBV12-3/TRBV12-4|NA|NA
CASSLQGNGYTF
TGTGCCAGCAGCCTACAGGGAAATGGCTACACCTTC
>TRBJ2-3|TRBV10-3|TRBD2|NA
CAIRGGDTDTQYF
TGTGCCATTCGCGGGGGGGACACAGATACGCAGTATTTT
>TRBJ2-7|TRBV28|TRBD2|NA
CASSPWGGFSYEQYF
TGTGCCAGCAGTCCGTGGGGGGGTTTCTCCTACGAGCAGTACTTC
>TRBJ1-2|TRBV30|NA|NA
CAWSLDIQRGYTF
TGTGCCTGGAGCCTCGACATCCAGAGGGGCTACACCTTC
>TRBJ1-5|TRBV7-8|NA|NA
CASSPPSGDVWQPQHF
TGTGCCAGCAGCCCACCATCCGGGGATGTTTGGCAGCCCCAGCATTTT
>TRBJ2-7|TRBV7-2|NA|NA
CASSPRQVPYSYEQYF
TGTGCCAGCAGCCCACGACAGGTACCCTACTCCTACGAGCAGTACTTC
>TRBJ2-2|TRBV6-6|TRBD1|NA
CASSRRQGPFANTGELFF
TGTGCCAGCAGTCGTCGACAGGGGCCCTTTGCGAACACCGGGGAGCTGTTTTTT
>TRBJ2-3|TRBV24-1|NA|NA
CATQGHTTDTQYF
TGTGCCACCCAGGGCCATACCACAGATACGCAGTATTTT
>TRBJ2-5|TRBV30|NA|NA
CACGDTIVTQYF
TGTGCCTGCGGGGACACGATCGTGACCCAGTACTTC
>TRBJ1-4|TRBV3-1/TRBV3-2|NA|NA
CASSQRAGNEKLFF
TGTGCCAGCAGCCAAAGGGCCGGGAATGAAAAACTGTTTTTT
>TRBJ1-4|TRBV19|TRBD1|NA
CASRDRVGEKLFF
TGTGCCAGTAGGGACAGGGTTGGGGAAAAACTGTTTTTT
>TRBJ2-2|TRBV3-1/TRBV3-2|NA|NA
CASSQGPLGRITGELFF
TGTGCCAGCAGCCAAGGGCCATTGGGGAGAATCACCGGGGAGCTGTTTTTT
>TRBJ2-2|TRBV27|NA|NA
CASGPDRNTGELFF
TGTGCCAGCGGCCCCGACCGTAACACCGGGGAGCTGTTTTTT
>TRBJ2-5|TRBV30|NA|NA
CAWREPTGRETQYF
TGTGCCTGGAGGGAACCGACAGGCCGGGAGACCCAGTACTTC
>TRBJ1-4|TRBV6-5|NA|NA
CASRLQGMGEKLFF
TGTGCCAGCAGGCTTCAGGGGATGGGGGAAAAACTGTTTTTT
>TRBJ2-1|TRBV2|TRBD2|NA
CASKGSGTYNEQFF
TGTGCCAGCAAAGGTAGCGGGACTTACAATGAGCAGTTCTTC
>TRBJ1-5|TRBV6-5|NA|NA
CASRGPRREHQPQHF
TGTGCCAGCAGAGGGCCGCGGAGGGAACATCAGCCCCAGCATTTT
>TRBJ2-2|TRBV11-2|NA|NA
CASSSAGANTGELFF
TGTGCCAGCAGCTCGGCAGGGGCGAACACCGGGGAGCTGTTTTTT
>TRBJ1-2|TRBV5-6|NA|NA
CASSPGTRNYGYTF
TGTGCCAGCAGCCCCGGCACCAGGAACTATGGCTACACCTTC
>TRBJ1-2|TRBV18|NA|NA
CASSIKPPTGPIDGYTF
TGTGCCAGCTCTATAAAACCGCCGACAGGCCCGATCGACGGCTACACCTTC
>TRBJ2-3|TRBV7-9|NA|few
CASSLLGHLTDTQYF
TGTGCCAGCAGCTTATTGGGACACCTCACAGATACGCAGTATTTT
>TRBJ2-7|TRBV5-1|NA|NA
CASSLAKGTYEQYF
TGCGCCAGCAGCTTGGCCAAGGGAACCTACGAGCAGTACTTC
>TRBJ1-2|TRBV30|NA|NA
CAWSPQNYGYTF
TGTGCCTGGAGCCCGCAGAACTATGGCTACACCTTC
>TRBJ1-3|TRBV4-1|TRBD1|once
CASSQDYGQGTGNTIYF
TGCGCCAGCAGCCAAGATTATGGACAGGGGACCGGAAACACCATATATTTT
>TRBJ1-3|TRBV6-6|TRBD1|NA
CASTEQTGTGNTIYF
TGTGCCAGCACTGAGCAGACAGGGACTGGAAACACCATATATTTT
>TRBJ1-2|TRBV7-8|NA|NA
CASSLLGGNYGYTF
TGTGCCAGCAGCCTGTTGGGGGGTAACTATGGCTACACCTTC
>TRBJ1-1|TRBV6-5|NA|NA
CASTKNGGLDTEAFF
TGTGCCAGCACCAAAAATGGGGGCCTTGACACTGAAGCTTTCTTT
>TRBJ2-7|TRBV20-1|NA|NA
CSAEGEYEQYF
TGCAGTGCTGAAGGGGAGTACGAGCAGTACTTC
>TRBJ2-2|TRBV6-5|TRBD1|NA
CVSSHGQGNTGELFF
TGTGTCAGCAGTCACGGACAGGGTAACACCGGGGAGCTGTTTTTT
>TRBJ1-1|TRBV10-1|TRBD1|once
CASSDGQGPLGAFF
TGCGCCAGCAGTGACGGACAGGGGCCGCTTGGAGCTTTCTTT
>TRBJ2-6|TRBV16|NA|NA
CATSRYSGANVLTF
TGTGCCACCTCAAGATACTCTGGGGCCAACGTCCTGACTTTC
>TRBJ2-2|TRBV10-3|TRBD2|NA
CASRSGGFEAGELFF
TGTGCCTCCCGTAGCGGGGGCTTCGAGGCCGGGGAGCTGTTTTTT
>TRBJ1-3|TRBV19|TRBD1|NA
CASSRQGSDTIYF
TGTGCCAGTAGTAGACAGGGGTCCGACACCATATATTTT
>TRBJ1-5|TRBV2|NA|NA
CASSEVQVQPQHF
TGTGCCAGCAGTGAAGTCCAAGTCCAGCCCCAGCATTTT
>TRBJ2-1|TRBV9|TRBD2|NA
CASSVVPAGGNSNNEQFF
TGTGCCAGCAGCGTAGTCCCAGCGGGGGGGAACAGTAACAATGAGCAGTTCTTC
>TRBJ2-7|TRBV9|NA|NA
CASSVETGLGEQYF
TGTGCCAGCAGCGTAGAGACGGGACTGGGCGAGCAGTACTTC
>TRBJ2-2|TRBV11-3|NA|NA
CASSLDLGGLMNTGELFF
TGTGCCAGCAGCTTAGATCTGGGGGGTCTGATGAACACCGGGGAGCTGTTTTTT
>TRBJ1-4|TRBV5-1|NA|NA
CASSSTGQNEKLFF
TGCGCCAGCAGCTCCACTGGCCAGAATGAAAAACTGTTTTTT
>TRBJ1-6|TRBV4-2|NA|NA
CASSQVGSAENSPLHF
TGTGCCAGCAGCCAAGTGGGTAGTGCGGAGAATTCACCCCTCCACTTT
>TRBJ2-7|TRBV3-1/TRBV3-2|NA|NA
CASSQGAKGIPYEQYF
TGTGCCAGCAGCCAAGGGGCTAAGGGGATACCCTACGAGCAGTACTTC
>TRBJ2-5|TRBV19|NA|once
CASSPVRKETQYF
TGTGCCAGTAGTCCGGTCAGAAAAGAGACCCAGTACTTC
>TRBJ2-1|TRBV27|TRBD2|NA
CASSLTSGGLDEQFF
TGTGCCAGCAGTTTAACGAGCGGGGGTCTCGATGAGCAGTTCTTC
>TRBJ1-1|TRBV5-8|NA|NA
CASSLVQGQNTEAFF
TGTGCCAGCAGCTTGGTGCAGGGACAGAACACTGAAGCTTTCTTT
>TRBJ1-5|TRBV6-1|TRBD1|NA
CASSEGDSRNQPQHF
TGTGCCAGCAGTGAAGGGGACAGTAGAAATCAGCCCCAGCATTTT
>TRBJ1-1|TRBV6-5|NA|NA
CASTSRANTEAFF
TGTGCCAGCACTAGCAGGGCGAACACTGAAGCTTTCTTT
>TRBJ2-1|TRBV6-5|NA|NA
CASRNWDSLVEQFF
TGTGCCAGCAGGAATTGGGACTCCTTGGTCGAGCAGTTCTTC
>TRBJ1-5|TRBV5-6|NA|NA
CASSLLGQPQHF
TGTGCCAGCAGCTTGTTGGGCCAGCCCCAGCATTTT